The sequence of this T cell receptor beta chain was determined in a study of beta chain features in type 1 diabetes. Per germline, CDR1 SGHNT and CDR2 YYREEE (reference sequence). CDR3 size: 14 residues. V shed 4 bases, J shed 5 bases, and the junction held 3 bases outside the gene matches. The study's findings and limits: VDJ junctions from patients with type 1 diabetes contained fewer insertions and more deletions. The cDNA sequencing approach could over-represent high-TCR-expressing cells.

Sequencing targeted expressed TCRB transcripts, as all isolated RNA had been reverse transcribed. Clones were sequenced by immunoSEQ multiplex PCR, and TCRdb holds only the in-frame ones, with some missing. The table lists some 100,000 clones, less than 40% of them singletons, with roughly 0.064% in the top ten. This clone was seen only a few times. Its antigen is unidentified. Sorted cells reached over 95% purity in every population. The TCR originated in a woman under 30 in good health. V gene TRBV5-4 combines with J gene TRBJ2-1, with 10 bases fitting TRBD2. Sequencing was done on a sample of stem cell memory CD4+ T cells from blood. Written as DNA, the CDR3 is TGTGCCAGCAGCAGAACTAGCGGGAACAATGAGCAGTTCTTC. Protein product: CASSRTSGNNEQFF.